The 19 T cell receptor beta chains below were found in one sample sequenced in a study of cytomegalovirus exposure and HLA in healthy donors. The PCR had 60 Vbeta and 13 Jbeta primers. Clones were sequenced by immunoSEQ multiplex PCR, and TCRdb holds only the in-frame ones, with some missing. Of approximately 200,000 clones in the sample, roughly 80% were seen once. The material sequenced was PBMCs. These receptors all stem from a girl between 5 and 17 years old in good health and CMV-seronegative.

The V and J genes are TRBV19 and TRBJ1-6; no clear D. Per germline, CDR1 LNHDA and CDR2 SQIVND (reference sequence). The CDR3 extends over 16 amino acids. Trimming stripped 6 bases from V and 0 bases from J, with 12 bases between. The CDR3: CASSPTWSSYNSPLHF. The CDR3 nucleotides are TGTGCCAGTAGCCCCACTTGGAGCTCCTATAATTCACCCCTCCACTTT.

The chain links TRBV25-1 to TRBJ1-4, with 9 bases that match TRBD1. After removal of 5 bases from V and 6 bases from J, the junction contained 4 bases not matched to a gene. Germline assignment: CDR1 MGHDK and CDR2 SYGVNS. The CDR3 loop spans 14 amino acids. For the CDR3, the DNA is TGTGCCAGCAGTCCGGGACAGGGATATGAAAAACTGTTTTTT. It specifies CASSPGQGYEKLFF.

This chain uses TRBV7-9 with TRBJ2-5; D ambiguous. The CDR3 length is 14 residues. The V gene's germline CDR1 is SEHNR and CDR2 FQNEAQ (reference sequence). Trimming took off 5 bases at V and 2 bases at J, with 12 bases between the two ends. The chain's CDR3 is CASSHLPLQETQYF. The CDR3 DNA follows: TGTGCCAGCAGCCACCTCCCTCTACAAGAGACCCAGTACTTC.

The gene calls are TRBV19 and TRBJ2-7; TRBD1 matches 9 bases. This CDR3 region has 17 residues. In germline, CDR1 is LNHDA, CDR2 SQIVND (reference sequence). The J segment lost 4 bases and the V segment lost 4 bases, leaving 14 bases of the junction unmatched. For the CDR3, the DNA is TGTGCCAGTAGTAAGGGATGGAACGGACAGGGGTTTTACGAGCAGTACTTC. Its translation is CASSKGWNGQGFYEQYF. Full variable domain (rest looked up from reference TRBV19 and TRBJ2-7): DGGITQSPKYLFRKEGQNVTLSCEQNLNHDAMYWYRQDPGQGLRLIYYSQIVNDFQKGDIAEGYSVSREKKESFPLTVTSAQKNPTAFYLCASSKGWNGQGFYEQYFGPGTRLTVT.

This chain links TRBV29-1 with TRBJ2-6, with no clear D. The germline gives CDR1 SQVTM, CDR2 ANQGSEA. The CDR3 runs to 13 residues. The V gene lost 7 bases and the J gene lost 0 bases, with 7 bases spanning the gap. The CDR3 nucleotides read TGCAGCGCCTCCCCCTCTGGGGCCAACGTCCTGACTTTC. Translation gives CSASPSGANVLTF.

This sequence joins TRBV2 and TRBJ2-1; D gene uncertain. Germline V gives CDR1 SNHLY, CDR2 FYNNEI. Trimming removed 2 bases at V and 7 bases at J, with 12 bases between. The CDR3 has 14 residues. CDR3 DNA: TGTGCCAGCAGTGAATCCCGACTGATGAATGAGCAGTTCTTC. Encoded protein: CASSESRLMNEQFF.

The chain combines TRBV29-1 with TRBJ2-3; possibly TRBD1 for D (6 bases). Germline assignment: CDR1 SQVTM and CDR2 ANQGSEA. V was clipped by 2 bases and J by 2 bases, with 11 bases between them. The CDR3 totals 14 residues. CDR3 amino acids: CSVEHRDNTDTQYF. The CDR3 nucleotides read TGCAGCGTTGAACACCGGGACAACACAGATACGCAGTATTTT.

This chain joins TRBV30 and TRBJ1-1; possible D gene TRBD1, 5 bases. V lost 4 bases and J 2 bases, leaving 11 bases between the germline ends. There are 13 residues in the CDR3. Germline-derived CDR1 and CDR2 are GTSNPN and SVGIG (reference sequence). This CDR3 is CAWTGQINTEAFF. CDR3 nucleotide sequence: TGTGCCTGGACAGGGCAGATTAACACTGAAGCTTTCTTT.

The genes are TRBV5-1 and TRBJ1-2; weak D call: TRBD1 (6 bases). The CDR3 sequence is 16 residues long. The V gene lost 3 bases and the J gene lost 8 bases, with 23 bases spanning the gap. The germline CDR1 and CDR2 sequences are SGHRS and YFSETQ. The CDR3 DNA reads as TGCGCCAGCAGCTGGATTGCGGGCCTCACGGGACAAGGCTACACCTTC. Translation: CASSWIAGLTGQGYTF.

The chain joins TRBV5-4 to TRBJ2-6, with 7 bases aligning to TRBD1. The V gene's germline CDR1 is SGHNT and CDR2 YYREEE (reference sequence). After removal of 4 bases from V and 0 bases from J, the junction contained 4 bases not matched to a gene. This CDR3 has 16 amino acids. The CDR3 DNA follows: TGTGCCAGCAGCCCGGGACAGAGCTCTGGGGCCAACGTCCTGACTTTC. Amino acids: CASSPGQSSGANVLTF.

J is TRBJ2-5 and V is TRBV25-1, with TRBD2 as a possible D gene (5 bases). Germline V gene data show CDR1 as MGHDK and CDR2 as SYGVNS. Trimming removed 4 bases from V and 5 bases from J, with 17 bases in between. The CDR3 consists of 15 residues. The chain's CDR3 is CASSGRQGLGETQYF. CDR3 nucleotide sequence: TGTGCCAGCAGTGGGAGGCAAGGCCTGGGGGAGACCCAGTACTTC.

Here the CDR3 DNA reads TGCGCCAGCAGCTCCAGGGGTAAAGTTAACACTGAAGCTTTCTTT. It codes for CASSSRGKVNTEAFF. This chain connects TRBV5-1 to TRBJ1-1, with a weak D call TRBD1 (6 bases). The ends were cut back, 3 bases at V and 2 bases at J, with 14 bases in the middle. In germline, CDR1 is SGHRS, CDR2 YFSETQ. The CDR3 contains 15 residues.

V is TRBV11-2 and J is TRBJ1-2; D is ambiguous. Trimming cost V 0 bases and J 8 bases, with 10 bases left between them. Germline values: CDR1 SGHAT, CDR2 FQNNGV. This CDR3 has 13 residues. The CDR3 loop is CASSLEASGGYTF. The DNA of the CDR3 is TGTGCCAGCAGCTTAGAAGCCTCGGGAGGCTACACCTTC.

The chain uses TRBV7-3 and TRBJ1-2, with TRBD1 matching 8 bases. The CDR3 totals 15 residues. The V and J ends lost 5 bases and 4 bases, in that order; junction bases with no gene match: 9. Germline V gene lookup returns CDR1 SGHTA and CDR2 FQGTGA. CDR3 protein: CASSAQRGQAYGYTF. For the CDR3, the DNA is TGTGCCAGCAGCGCCCAGAGGGGACAGGCCTATGGCTACACCTTC.

This chain connects TRBV28 to TRBJ2-7; possibly TRBD1 for D (5 bases). The CDR3 extends over 13 amino acids. CDR1 is MDHEN, CDR2 SYDVKM, per germline. V lost 7 bases and J lost 3, with 13 bases in between. Written as DNA, the CDR3 is TGTGCCAGCACCACAGGTCTGGACTACGAGCAGTACTTC. Amino acids: CASTTGLDYEQYF.

The V and J genes are TRBV7-3 and TRBJ2-1; 9 bases match TRBD1. The CDR3 has 16 amino acids. Per germline, CDR1 SGHTA and CDR2 FQGTGA. The J segment lost 5 bases and the V segment lost 4 bases, leaving 9 bases of the junction unmatched. The CDR3 region is CASSSDRGRGNNEQFF. The DNA for the CDR3 is TGTGCCAGCAGCTCGGACAGGGGCCGAGGGAACAATGAGCAGTTCTTC.

This clone has a handful of counts. CDR3 in amino acids: CASSWNHRGMDEQFF. The CDR3 nucleotides are TGTGCCAGCAGCTGGAATCACAGGGGGATGGATGAGCAGTTCTTC. The chain uses TRBV7-8 and TRBJ2-1; 8 bases are a match to TRBD1. The J segment lost 8 bases and the V segment lost 4 bases, leaving 10 bases of the junction unmatched. The CDR3 length is 15 residues. Germline CDR1 is SGHVS and CDR2 is FQNEAQ.

For the CDR3, the DNA is TGTGCCTGTAAAGAGAGGTACTCTGGAAACACCATATATTTT. This encodes CACKERYSGNTIYF. The J gene is TRBJ1-3, the V gene TRBV28; D gene ambiguous. Germline V gene sequence: CDR1 MDHEN, CDR2 SYDVKM. The CDR3 runs to 14 residues. The V end lost 11 bases, the J end lost 0 bases, and 14 bases lay between the germline ends.

The table lists this clone with a count of one. The chain carries TRBV28 and TRBJ1-6, with 7 positions matching TRBD1. With 6 bases clipped from V and 0 bases from J, the junction kept 5 bases outside the gene matches. This CDR3 contains 16 residues. CDR1 MDHEN and CDR2 SYDVKM come from the germline V gene. Written as DNA, the CDR3 is TGTGCCAGCAGGGAAAGGGACAGCTCCTATAATTCACCCCTCCACTTT. This sequence encodes CASRERDSSYNSPLHF.